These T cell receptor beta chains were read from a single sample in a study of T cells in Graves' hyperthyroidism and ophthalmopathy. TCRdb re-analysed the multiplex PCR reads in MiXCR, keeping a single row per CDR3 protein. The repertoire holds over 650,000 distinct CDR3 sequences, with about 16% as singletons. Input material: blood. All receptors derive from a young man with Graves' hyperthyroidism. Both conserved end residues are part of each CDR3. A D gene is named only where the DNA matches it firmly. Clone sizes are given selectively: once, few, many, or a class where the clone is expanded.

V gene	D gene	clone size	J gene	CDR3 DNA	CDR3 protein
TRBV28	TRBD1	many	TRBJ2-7	TGTGCCAGCAGTTTACAGGGGAAGGCCTGGACAGGATTTGACGAGCAGTACTTC	CASSLQGKAWTGFDEQYF
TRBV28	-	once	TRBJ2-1	TGTGCCAGCAGTTTAAGATTCAATGAGCAGTTCTTC	CASSLRFNEQFF
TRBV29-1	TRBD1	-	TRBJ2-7	TGCAGCGTTGAAGGGGACAGTAACGAGCAGTACTTC	CSVEGDSNEQYF
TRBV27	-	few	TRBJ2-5	TGTGCCAGCAGTTCCTTGAGGGCGGAACAAGAGACCCAGTACTTC	CASSSLRAEQETQYF
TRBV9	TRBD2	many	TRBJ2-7	TGTGCCAGCAGCGTAGATGGGGGAGGGCAGTACGAGCAGTACTTC	CASSVDGGGQYEQYF
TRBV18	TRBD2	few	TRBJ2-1	TGTGCCAGCTCACCTGGACTAGCGCGCGACAATGAGCAGTTCTTC	CASSPGLARDNEQFF
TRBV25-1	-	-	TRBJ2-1	TGTGCCAGCAGTGAAGGGGCTACTCCTTACAATGAGCAGTTCTTC	CASSEGATPYNEQFF
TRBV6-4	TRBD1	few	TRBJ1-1	TGTGCCAGCCCCCAGGGGGGCGGGGGGCCGGGGAACACTGAAGCTTTCTTT	CASPQGGGGPGNTEAFF
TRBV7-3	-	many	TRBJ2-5	TGTGCCAGCAGCTTACGAGCTAGTCAGGGAGGCGAGACCCAGTACTTC	CASSLRASQGGETQYF
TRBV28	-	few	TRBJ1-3	TGTGCCAGCAGTTTTGGGGGAACCTCTGGAAACACCATATATTTT	CASSFGGTSGNTIYF
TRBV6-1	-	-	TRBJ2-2	TGTGCCAGCAGACCTGAGAACACCGGGGAGCTGTTTTTT	CASRPENTGELFF
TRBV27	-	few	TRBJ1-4	TGTGCCAGCAGTTTTCTTGGGGAAAAACTGTTTTTT	CASSFLGEKLFF
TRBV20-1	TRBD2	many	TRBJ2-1	TGCAGTGCTAGACCACCCTACTCCGGGACTAGCAATGAGCAGTTCTTC	CSARPPYSGTSNEQFF
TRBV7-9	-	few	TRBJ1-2	TGTGCCAGCAGCACCACCGTCTATGGCTACACCTTC	CASSTTVYGYTF
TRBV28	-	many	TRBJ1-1	TGTGCCAGCAGTTTATTTCGGACCTCACCCACTGAAGCTTTCTTT	CASSLFRTSPTEAFF
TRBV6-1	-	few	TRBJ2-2	TGTGCCAGCAGTTCCTTCGCGAACACCGGGGAGCTGTTTTTT	CASSSFANTGELFF
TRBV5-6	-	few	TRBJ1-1	TGTGCCAGCAGCTACTGGGCCGGCACTGAAGCTTTCTTT	CASSYWAGTEAFF
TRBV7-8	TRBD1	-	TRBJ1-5	TGTGCCAGCAGTTGGGGACAGGGAAATCAGCCCCAGCATTTT	CASSWGQGNQPQHF
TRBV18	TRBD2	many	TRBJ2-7	TGTGCCAGCTCACCACCCCTAGCGGCCTACGAGCAGTACTTC	CASSPPLAAYEQYF
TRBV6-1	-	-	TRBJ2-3	TGTGCCAGCAGTGTAGGACTACCCACAGATACGCAGTATTTT	CASSVGLPTDTQYF
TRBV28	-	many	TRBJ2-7	TGTGCCTCCCGGGACCGGACCTACGAGCAGTACTTC	CASRDRTYEQYF
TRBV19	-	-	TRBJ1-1	TGTGCCAGTAGTACCACCATCGGGAACGAAGCTTTCTTT	CASSTTIGNEAFF
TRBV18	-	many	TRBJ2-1	TGTGCCAGCTCACCAGTATTGGTAGCGGTTAGCTCCTACAATGAGCAGTTCTTC	CASSPVLVAVSSYNEQFF
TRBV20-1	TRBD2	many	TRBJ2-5	TGCAGTGCCAGTGACCGACTAGCCAAGACCCAGTACTTC	CSASDRLAKTQYF
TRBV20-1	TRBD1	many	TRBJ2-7	TGCAGTGCTAGAGACCGGACAGGGGCGTCCTACGAGCAGTACTTC	CSARDRTGASYEQYF
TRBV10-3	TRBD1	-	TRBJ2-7	TGTGCCATCCGGCAACAGGGGTACGAGCAGTACTTC	CAIRQQGYEQYF
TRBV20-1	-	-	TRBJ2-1	TGCAGTGGGGGGGGCGGGTACGAGCAGTTCTTC	CSGGGGYEQFF
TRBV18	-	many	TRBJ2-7	TGTGCCAGCTCGGCGGGCTCCTACGAGCAGTACTTC	CASSAGSYEQYF
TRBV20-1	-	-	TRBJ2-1	TGCAGTGCTCAGACTACCACCTTCAATGAGCAGTTCTTC	CSAQTTTFNEQFF
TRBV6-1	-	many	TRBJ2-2	TGTGCCAGCAGTGAACTCGGACTCGGGGAGCTGTTTTTT	CASSELGLGELFF
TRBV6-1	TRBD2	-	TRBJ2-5	TGTGCCAGCGCCCCACTCCCGGGACTAGCAGTCCAAGAGACCCAGTACTTC	CASAPLPGLAVQETQYF
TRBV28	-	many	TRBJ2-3	TGTGCCAGCAGTGGACCTGTAGGTACAGATACGCAGTATTTT	CASSGPVGTDTQYF
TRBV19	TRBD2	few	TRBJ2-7	TGTGCCAGTAGTATAGTTGAACTCAGCGGGAGCACCTACGAGCAGTACTTC	CASSIVELSGSTYEQYF
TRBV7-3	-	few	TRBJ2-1	TGTGCCAGCAGCTTAACGGGACTCCCTTCCAATGAGCAGTTCTTC	CASSLTGLPSNEQFF
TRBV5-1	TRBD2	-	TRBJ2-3	TGCGCCAGCAGCACCGGACTAGCGAAAAGCACAGATACGCAGTATTTT	CASSTGLAKSTDTQYF